Listed here are 11 T cell receptor beta chains from one sample, sequenced in a study of radiotherapy plus CTLA-4 blockade in lung cancer. TCRdb keeps only in-frame clones here, not all; method: immunoSEQ multiplex PCR. Of roughly 98,000 clones in the sample, 75% to 90% are singletons; the top ten hold 3.4%. Specimen: peripheral blood, collected from a patient treated with radiotherapy plus ipilimumab. The receptors originated from a human donor with non-small cell lung cancer who had a partial response to radiotherapy plus ipilimumab.

The chain uses TRBV10-1 and TRBJ2-7, with a possible D match to TRBD2 (6 bases). This CDR3 is built from 15 residues. Germline assignment: CDR1 WNHNN and CDR2 SYGVQD (reference sequence). With 8 bases removed from V and 4 bases from J, the gap between germline ends came to 21 bases. CDR3 in amino acids: CASSWTKEGEYEQYF. The CDR3 DNA follows: TGCGCCAGCTCCTGGACCAAGGAGGGTGAGTACGAGCAGTACTTC.

This rearrangement joins TRBV5-1 to TRBJ2-7; TRBD2 agrees at 9 bases. CDR1 and CDR2 from the germline V gene are SGHRS and YFSETQ. With 1 base clipped from V and 0 bases from J, the junction kept 8 bases outside the gene matches. The CDR3 covers 17 residues. This CDR3 is CASSLREAGGSSYEQYF. As DNA, the CDR3 is TGCGCCAGCAGCTTGCGGGAGGCGGGAGGGAGCTCCTACGAGCAGTACTTC. The complete variable domain, with remaining parts taken from reference TRBV5-1 and TRBJ2-7, reads KAGVTQTPRYLIKTRGQQVTLSCSPISGHRSVSWYQQTPGQGLQFLFEYFSETQRNKGNFPGRFSGRQFSNSRSEMNVSTLELGDSALYLCASSLREAGGSSYEQYFGPGTRLTVT.

The V and J genes are TRBV7-2 and TRBJ2-4, with 8 bases identical to TRBD2. This CDR3 contains 18 residues. CDR1 and CDR2 (germline): SGHTA, FQGNSA. J gave up 0 bases and V 5 bases, and 12 bases lay outside the gene matches. The CDR3, as DNA: TGTGCCAGCAGCCGGGGGGTAGCGGGATCCATAGCCAAAAACATTCAGTACTTC. It translates to CASSRGVAGSIAKNIQYF.

This clone was counted a few times. This chain uses TRBV5-1 with TRBJ2-7; TRBD1 matches 9 bases. Trimming removed 0 bases from V and 3 bases from J; junction bases left unmatched: 1. The CDR3 covers 14 residues. Per the germline V gene, CDR1 is SGHRS and CDR2 is YFSETQ. The CDR3 sequence is CASSLDRGHYEQYF. The CDR3, as DNA: TGCGCCAGCAGCTTGGACAGGGGGCACTACGAGCAGTACTTC.

The chain uses TRBV7-8 and TRBJ2-7; D might be TRBD2 (5 bases). Per germline, CDR1 SGHVS and CDR2 FQNEAQ. The CDR3 consists of 14 residues. The V end was cut by 1 base, the J end by 0 bases, with 7 bases between. This CDR3 is CASSLGGDSYEQYF. DNA for the CDR3: TGTGCCAGCAGCTTAGGGGGAGACTCCTACGAGCAGTACTTC.

The gene calls are TRBV5-4 and TRBJ2-7, with TRBD2 matching over 10 bases. CDR1 and CDR2 from the germline V gene are SGHNT and YYREEE (reference sequence). The CDR3 spans 16 residues. The trim removed 4 bases at V and 2 bases at J, leaving 9 bases unmatched. The DNA for the CDR3 is TGTGCCAGCAGCCGACCCCTAGCGGGAGAACCCTACGAGCAGTACTTC. Protein sequence: CASSRPLAGEPYEQYF. Drawing the rest from reference TRBV5-4 and TRBJ2-7, the complete variable domain is ETGVTQSPTHLIKTRGQQVTLRCSSQSGHNTVSWYQQALGQGPQFIFQYYREEENGRGNFPPRFSGLQFPNYSSELNVNALELDDSALYLCASSRPLAGEPYEQYFGPGTRLTVT.

The V call is TRBV18, the J call TRBJ2-7; TRBD2 is a possible D gene (6 bases). Germline assignment: CDR1 KGHSH and CDR2 LQKENI. This CDR3 has 16 residues. Trimming removed 1 base from V and 0 bases from J, with 13 bases in between. CDR3 loop: CASSPRRGRSSYEQYF. DNA of the CDR3: TGTGCCAGCTCACCACGGAGAGGGAGGAGCTCCTACGAGCAGTACTTC.

J is TRBJ2-3 and V is TRBV11-2; D may be TRBD1 (6 bases). The germline CDR1 and CDR2 sequences are SGHAT and FQNNGV. V shed 1 base and J shed 0 bases, with 14 bases lying between them. The CDR3 has 17 amino acids. The chain's CDR3 is CASSLALRGSSTDTQYF. The CDR3 DNA is TGTGCCAGCAGCTTAGCGCTAAGGGGGTCAAGCACAGATACGCAGTATTTT.

V is TRBV7-2 and J is TRBJ2-7; the match to TRBD1 covers 7 bases. The CDR3 is made up of 13 amino acids. Germline CDR1 SGHTA, CDR2 FQGNSA. V lost 6 bases and J lost 3; bases outside the gene matches: 5. The CDR3 loop reads CASRSGTDYEQYF. For the CDR3, the DNA is TGTGCCAGCAGGTCCGGGACAGACTACGAGCAGTACTTC. The variable domain in full, with the rest retrieved from reference TRBV7-2 and TRBJ2-7, is GAGVSQSPSNKVTEKGKDVELRCDPISGHTALYWYRQSLGQGLEFLIYFQGNSAPDKSGLPSDRFSAERTGGSVSTLTIQRTQQEDSAVYLCASRSGTDYEQYFGPGTRLTVT.

The chain couples TRBV21-1 to TRBJ2-1; the DNA was not compared with TRBD2, the D call given in the table. TRBV21-1 corresponds to a pseudogene. The CDR3 consists of 14 residues. CDR3 amino acids: CASSKVGLRNEQFF. CDR3 DNA: TGTGCCAGCAGCAAAGTAGGACTGAGAAATGAGCAGTTCTTC.

The chain's CDR3 is CASSPQDRNTGELFF. The CDR3 coding sequence is TGTGCCAGCAGTCCGCAGGACAGGAACACCGGGGAGCTGTTTTTT. The chain has TRBV6-5 and TRBJ2-2, with D tentatively TRBD1 (6 bases). The V and J ends lost 5 bases and 1 base respectively, with 11 bases between them. The CDR3 sequence is 15 residues long. Germline loops: CDR1 MNHEY, CDR2 SVGAGI.